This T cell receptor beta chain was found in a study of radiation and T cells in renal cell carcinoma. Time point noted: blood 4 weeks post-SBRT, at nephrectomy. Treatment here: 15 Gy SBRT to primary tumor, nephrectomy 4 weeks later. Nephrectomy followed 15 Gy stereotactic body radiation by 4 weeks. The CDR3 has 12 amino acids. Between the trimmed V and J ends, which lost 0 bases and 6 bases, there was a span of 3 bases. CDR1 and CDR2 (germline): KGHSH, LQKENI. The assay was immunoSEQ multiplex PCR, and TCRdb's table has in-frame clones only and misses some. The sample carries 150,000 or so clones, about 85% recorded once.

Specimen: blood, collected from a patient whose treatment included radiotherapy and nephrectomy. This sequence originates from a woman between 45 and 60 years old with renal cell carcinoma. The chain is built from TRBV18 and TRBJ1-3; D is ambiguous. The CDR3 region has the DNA TGTGCCAGCTCACCACCGGTAAACACCATATATTTT. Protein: CASSPPVNTIYF.